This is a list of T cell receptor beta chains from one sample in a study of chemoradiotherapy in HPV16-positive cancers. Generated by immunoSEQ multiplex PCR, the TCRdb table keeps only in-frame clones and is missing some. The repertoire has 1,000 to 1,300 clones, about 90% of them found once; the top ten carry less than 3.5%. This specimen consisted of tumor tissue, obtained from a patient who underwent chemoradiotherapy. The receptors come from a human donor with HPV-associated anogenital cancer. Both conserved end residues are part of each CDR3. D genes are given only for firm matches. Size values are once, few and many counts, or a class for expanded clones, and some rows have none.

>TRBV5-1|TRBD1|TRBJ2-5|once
CASSLRTGAQTQYF
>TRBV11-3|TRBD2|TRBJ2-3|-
CASSLGLASDTQYF
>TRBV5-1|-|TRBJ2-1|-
CASSLEGFAYNEQFF
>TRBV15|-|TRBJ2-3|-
CATSRDGAGYTDTQYF
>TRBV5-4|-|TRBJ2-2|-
CASSLSQRLTGTGELFF
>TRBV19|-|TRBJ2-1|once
CASSIVFGDSGSQFF
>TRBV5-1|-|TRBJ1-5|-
CASSLGESGNQPQHF
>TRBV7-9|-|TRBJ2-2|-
CASSREAGFGFTGELFF
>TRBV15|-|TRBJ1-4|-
CATSSHRGGGGEKLFF
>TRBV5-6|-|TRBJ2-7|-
CASSVGSGGQYF
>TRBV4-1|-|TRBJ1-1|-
CASSQAEQEPTEAFF
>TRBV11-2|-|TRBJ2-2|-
CASSLQPNTGELFF
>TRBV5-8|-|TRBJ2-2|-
CASSRWGSQKSTGELFF
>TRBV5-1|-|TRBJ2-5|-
CASSQVQETQYF
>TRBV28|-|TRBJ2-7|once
CASTDLSSYEQYF
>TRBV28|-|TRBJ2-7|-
CASSFAGLDYEQYF
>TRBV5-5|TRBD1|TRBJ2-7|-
CASSSTGTSYEQYF
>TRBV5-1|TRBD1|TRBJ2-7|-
CASSPGQGASYEQYF
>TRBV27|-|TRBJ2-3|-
CASSRSARDNQYF
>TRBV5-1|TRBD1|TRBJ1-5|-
CASSLEGASNQPQHF
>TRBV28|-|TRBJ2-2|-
CASSSGGYTGELFF
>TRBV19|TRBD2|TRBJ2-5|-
CASSMRTSGQETQYF
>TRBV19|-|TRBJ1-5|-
CASSRQWNQPQHF
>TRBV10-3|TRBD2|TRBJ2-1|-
CAMLAGAGNEQFF
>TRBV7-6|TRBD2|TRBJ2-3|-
CASSLVAGGIDTQYF
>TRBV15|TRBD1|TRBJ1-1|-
CATSFSDDRGLDTEAFF
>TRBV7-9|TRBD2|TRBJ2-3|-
CASSLGLAGRGGTDTQYF
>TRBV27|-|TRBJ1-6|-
CASSRGGADSPLHF
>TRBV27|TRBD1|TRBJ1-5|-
CASSLQGARNQPQHF
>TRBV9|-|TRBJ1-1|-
CASSGGLSLDPEAFF
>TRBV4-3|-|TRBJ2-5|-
CASSQGGVAGGETQYF
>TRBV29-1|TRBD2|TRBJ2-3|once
CSVVASGGPRTDTQYF
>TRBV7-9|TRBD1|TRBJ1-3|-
CASSGGTGTNGNTIYF
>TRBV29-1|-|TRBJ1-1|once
CSVGQFLNTEAFF